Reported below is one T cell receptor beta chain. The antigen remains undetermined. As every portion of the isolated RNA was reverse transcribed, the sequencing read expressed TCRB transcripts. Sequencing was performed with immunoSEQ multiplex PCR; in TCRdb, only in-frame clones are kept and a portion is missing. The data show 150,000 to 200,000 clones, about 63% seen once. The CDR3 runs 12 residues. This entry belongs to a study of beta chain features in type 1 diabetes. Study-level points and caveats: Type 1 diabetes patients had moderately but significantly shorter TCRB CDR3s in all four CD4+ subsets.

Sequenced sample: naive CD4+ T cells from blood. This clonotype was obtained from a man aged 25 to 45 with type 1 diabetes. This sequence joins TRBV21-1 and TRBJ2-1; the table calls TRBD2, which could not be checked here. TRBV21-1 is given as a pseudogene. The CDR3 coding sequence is TGTGCCAGCAGCAAAGGCCGGGATGAGCAGTTCTTC. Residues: CASSKGRDEQFF.